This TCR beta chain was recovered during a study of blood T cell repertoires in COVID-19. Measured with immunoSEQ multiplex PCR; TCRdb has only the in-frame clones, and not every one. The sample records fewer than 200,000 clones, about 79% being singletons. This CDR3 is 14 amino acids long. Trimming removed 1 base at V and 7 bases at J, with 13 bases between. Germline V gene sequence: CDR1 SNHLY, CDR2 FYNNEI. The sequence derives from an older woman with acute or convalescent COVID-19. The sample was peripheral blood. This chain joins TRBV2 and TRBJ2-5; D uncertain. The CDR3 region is CASSEGQVMGTQYF. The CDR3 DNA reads TGTGCCAGCAGTGAAGGGCAGGTGATGGGGACCCAGTACTTC.